This entry lists 3 T cell receptor beta chains sequenced from one sample in a study of cytomegalovirus exposure and HLA in healthy donors. Researchers ran the PCR with 60 Vbeta and 13 Jbeta primers. The protocol was immunoSEQ multiplex PCR, while the TCRdb copy is restricted to in-frame clones and leaves out a portion. The table lists about 130,000 clones, more than 80% of them singletons. Material: PBMCs. The receptors originated from a woman aged 30 to 39 in good health and CMV-seropositive.

The rearrangement joins TRBV14 to TRBJ2-5; TRBD2 might be the D (5 bases). The germline gives CDR1 SGHDN, CDR2 FVKESK. The V and J ends lost 3 bases and 2 bases respectively, with 7 bases between them. The CDR3 sequence is 13 residues long. The CDR3 spells CASSQRLQETQYF. CDR3 DNA sequence: TGTGCCAGCAGCCAGAGACTACAAGAGACCCAGTACTTC.

The chain uses TRBV29-1 and TRBJ2-7; D uncertain. The CDR3 is made up of 11 amino acids. The germline V and J ends were trimmed by 0 bases and 5 bases, with 5 bases remaining between them. Germline loops: CDR1 SQVTM, CDR2 ANQGSEA. The CDR3 here is CSVEDLDEQYF. The CDR3 DNA follows: TGCAGCGTTGAAGATTTAGACGAGCAGTACTTC.

This chain links TRBV4-2 with TRBJ2-1; 7 nucleotides line up with TRBD2. The CDR3 contains 14 residues. The germline gives CDR1 LGHNA, CDR2 YNFKEQ. Trimming at V came to 3 bases and at J to 2 bases, leaving 1 base not matched to a gene. DNA of the CDR3: TGTGCCAGCAGCCAGGCGGGGGCCTACAATGAGCAGTTCTTC. Amino acids: CASSQAGAYNEQFF.